These 26 T cell receptor beta chains came from one sample sequenced in a study of cytomegalovirus exposure and HLA in healthy donors. With 60 Vbeta and 13 Jbeta primers, the PCR was carried out. TCRdb's copy holds only in-frame clones and misses some; the assay was immunoSEQ multiplex PCR. The sample yields about 150,000 clones, approximately 68% seen once. The specimen was PBMCs. These TCRs come from a man aged 60-69 years in good health and CMV-seronegative.

Only a few counts were recorded for this clone. This chain links TRBV2 with TRBJ2-7, with a tentative D call TRBD2 (6 bases). Trimming shortened V by 5 bases and J by 5 bases, and 19 bases separated the two germline ends. The CDR3 is 15 amino acids. Per the germline V gene, CDR1 is SNHLY and CDR2 is FYNNEI. Here the CDR3 reads CASSWSGEAQHEQYF. CDR3 nucleotide sequence: TGTGCCAGCAGTTGGTCGGGGGAGGCCCAACACGAGCAGTACTTC.

The rearrangement links TRBV6-5 to TRBJ2-2; TRBD2 aligns across 7 bases. The CDR3 covers 14 residues. V lost 8 bases and J lost 3; bases outside the gene matches: 6. The germline CDR1 and CDR2 sequences are MNHEY and SVGAGI. CDR3 residues: CASRREGDTGELFF. The CDR3 DNA is TGTGCCAGCCGGAGGGAGGGAGACACCGGGGAGCTGTTTTTT.

The chain couples TRBV2 to TRBJ2-3; D is perhaps TRBD2 (5 bases). V dropped 1 base and J dropped 3 bases, with 11 bases sitting between them. CDR1 and CDR2 (germline): SNHLY, FYNNEI. The CDR3 length is 15 residues. CDR3 nucleotide sequence: TGTGCCAGCAGTGAAGACCGCGCGGGTACAGATACGCAGTATTTT. Its translation: CASSEDRAGTDTQYF. Looking up the rest from reference TRBV2 and TRBJ2-3 gives the full variable domain: EPEVTQTPSHQVTQMGQEVILRCVPISNHLYFYWYRQILGQKVEFLVSFYNNEISEKSEIFDDQFSVERPDGSNFTLKIRSTKLEDSAMYFCASSEDRAGTDTQYFGPGTRLTVL.

V gene TRBV2 combines with J gene TRBJ1-3; tentatively, D is TRBD1 (6 bases). Trimming pared 2 bases from V and 0 bases from J, leaving 11 bases between. Germline values: CDR1 SNHLY, CDR2 FYNNEI. The CDR3 sequence is 16 residues long. The CDR3 coding sequence is TGTGCCAGCAGTGAAACGGACAGCTCCTCTGGAAACACCATATATTTT. Its translation is CASSETDSSSGNTIYF.

The chain recombines TRBV27 with TRBJ1-1; D may be TRBD1 (5 bases). V lost 4 bases and J lost 7, with 13 bases in between. CDR3 length: 13 residues. In germline, CDR1 is MNHEY, CDR2 SMNVEV (reference sequence). In DNA, the CDR3 is TGTGCCAGCAGTTCAACTCCAGGGCTTGAAGCTTTCTTT. Residues: CASSSTPGLEAFF.

This clone was counted between two and nine times. This chain links TRBV9 with TRBJ1-2; possible D gene TRBD1, 5 bases. V gave up 4 bases and J gave up 4 bases, with 14 bases separating them. Germline CDR1 is SGDLS and CDR2 is YYNGEE. This CDR3 contains 14 residues. The CDR3 bases are TGTGCCAGCAGCACTCCAGGGTTGAGCTATGGCTACACCTTC. This translates into CASSTPGLSYGYTF.

V gene TRBV27 combines with J gene TRBJ1-5; D unresolved. Per the germline V gene, CDR1 is MNHEY and CDR2 is SMNVEV (reference sequence). This CDR3 comprises 13 residues. Trimming stripped 6 bases from V and 0 bases from J, with 6 bases between. The chain's CDR3 is CASRTNSNQPQHF. The CDR3 nucleotides are TGTGCCAGCAGGACTAATAGCAATCAGCCCCAGCATTTT.

The genes are TRBV9 and TRBJ2-1; a weak D match, TRBD2 (6 bases). Trimming left V 0 bases short and J 5 bases short, with 15 bases between. Germline CDR1 and CDR2: SGDLS and YYNGEE. The CDR3 consists of 16 residues. CDR3 loop: CASSVEGLRTNNEQFF. In DNA form, the CDR3 reads TGTGCCAGCAGCGTAGAGGGACTTCGAACGAACAATGAGCAGTTCTTC.

The table lists this clone with a few counts. The chain is built from TRBV10-3 and TRBJ2-7; D is perhaps TRBD1 (6 bases). Germline V gene data show CDR1 as ENHRY and CDR2 as SYGVKD. There are 16 residues in the CDR3. Trimming shortened V by 6 bases and J by 0 bases, and 18 bases separated the two germline ends. The DNA of the CDR3 is TGTGCCATCAGCACCCCTTCAGGGGCCCACTCCTACGAGCAGTACTTC. Amino acid sequence: CAISTPSGAHSYEQYF.

This clone was observed a handful of times. The rearrangement uses TRBV6-5 and TRBJ2-7; D is unclear. CDR3 length: 16 amino acids. Trimming removed 0 bases from V and 0 bases from J, with 12 bases in between. CDR1 and CDR2 (germline): MNHEY, SVGAGI. The CDR3 spells CASSYSPKIVSYEQYF. The DNA of the CDR3 is TGTGCCAGCAGTTACTCCCCTAAAATTGTCTCCTACGAGCAGTACTTC.

The rearrangement uses TRBV7-9 and TRBJ2-5, with 9 bases fitting TRBD1. CDR3 length: 16 amino acids. The germline gives CDR1 SEHNR, CDR2 FQNEAQ (reference sequence). Trimming removed 2 bases from V and 5 bases from J; junction bases left unmatched: 9. Here the CDR3 DNA reads TGTGCCAGCAGCTTAACCGGGGGACAGGGTCGGGAGACCCAGTACTTC. It specifies CASSLTGGQGRETQYF.

This clone has only a few counts. The chain carries TRBV10-3 and TRBJ1-4, with 7 positions matching TRBD1. Trimming at V came to 0 bases and at J to 6 bases, leaving 10 bases not matched to a gene. This CDR3 spans 17 amino acids. Per the germline V gene, CDR1 is ENHRY and CDR2 is SYGVKD. The CDR3 DNA sequence: TGTGCCATCAGTGAGTCACCCTCAGGGGGTGCATATGAAAAACTGTTTTTT. Protein sequence: CAISESPSGGAYEKLFF.

This chain uses TRBV19 with TRBJ1-2, with TRBD1 as a possible D gene (5 bases). This CDR3 contains 14 residues. Germline assignment: CDR1 LNHDA and CDR2 SQIVND (reference sequence). Trimming removed 4 bases at V and 8 bases at J, with 17 bases between. The CDR3 region is CASSTETRGSGYTF. CDR3 nucleotide sequence: TGTGCCAGTAGTACCGAAACAAGGGGCTCGGGCTACACCTTC.

This clone came up a few times. The rearrangement links TRBV7-2 to TRBJ2-6, with D maybe TRBD1 (5 bases). Deletions cut 4 bases from V and 0 bases from J, with 13 bases between. This CDR3 spans 17 amino acids. The V gene's germline CDR1 is SGHTA and CDR2 FQGNSA. CDR3 in amino acids: CASSWLGHNSGANVLTF. The CDR3, as DNA: TGTGCCAGCAGCTGGCTCGGACACAACTCTGGGGCCAACGTCCTGACTTTC.

This clone showed up just a few times. The genes are TRBV5-1 and TRBJ2-7; tentative D call: TRBD1 (5 bases). Deletions cut 0 bases from V and 1 base from J, with 11 bases between. The CDR3 covers 15 residues. Per the germline V gene, CDR1 is SGHRS and CDR2 is YFSETQ. CDR3 protein: CASSLAGQVSYEQYF. CDR3 DNA: TGCGCCAGCAGCTTGGCCGGACAAGTATCCTACGAGCAGTACTTC.

V usage is TRBV7-2 and J usage is TRBJ2-1; no clear D gene. V lost 2 bases, J lost 0 bases, and 8 bases lay in between. Per germline, CDR1 SGHTA and CDR2 FQGNSA. The CDR3 has 15 residues. The CDR3 is CASSLILSSYNEQFF. The CDR3 DNA reads as TGTGCCAGCAGCTTAATCCTGAGCTCCTACAATGAGCAGTTCTTC. The full variable domain, in which reference TRBV7-2 and TRBJ2-1 provide the parts outside the CDR3, is GAGVSQSPSNKVTEKGKDVELRCDPISGHTALYWYRQSLGQGLEFLIYFQGNSAPDKSGLPSDRFSAERTGGSVSTLTIQRTQQEDSAVYLCASSLILSSYNEQFFGPGTRLTVL.

This clone was detected a few times. This chain uses TRBV11-3 with TRBJ2-1, with 15 bases fitting TRBD2. The junction had 11 bases not matched to a gene; V was cut back by 5 bases and J by 0 bases. The CDR3 loop spans 20 amino acids. Germline V gene data show CDR1 as SGHNT and CDR2 as YENEEA. The CDR3 bases are TGTGCCAGCAGCGGACGTCTCGGGACTAGCGGGGGGAGCTCCTACAATGAGCAGTTCTTC. It specifies CASSGRLGTSGGSSYNEQFF.

The gene calls are TRBV28 and TRBJ1-1; tentatively, D is TRBD1 (5 bases). The ends were cut back, 3 bases at V and 5 bases at J, with 16 bases in the middle. CDR1 is MDHEN, CDR2 SYDVKM, per germline. CDR3 length equals 15 residues. The CDR3 protein is CASSFGGAGGTEAFF. CDR3 nucleotides: TGTGCCAGCAGTTTTGGAGGGGCGGGGGGGACTGAAGCTTTCTTT.

This clone showed up just once. The chain employs TRBV11-3 and TRBJ2-1; 9 bases are shared with TRBD2. J gave up 6 bases and V 5 bases, and 8 bases lay outside the gene matches. Germline values: CDR1 SGHNT, CDR2 YENEEA. The CDR3 runs 15 residues. In DNA form, the CDR3 reads TGTGCCAGCAGCCCCGGTGGGCGGGAGGGCAATGAGCAGTTCTTC. Its protein product is CASSPGGREGNEQFF. Together with reference TRBV11-3 and TRBJ2-1, the CDR3 gives the full variable domain: EAGVVQSPRYKIIEKKQPVAFWCNPISGHNTLYWYLQNLGQGPELLIRYENEEAVDDSQLPKDRFSAERLKGVDSTLKIQPAELGDSAVYLCASSPGGREGNEQFFGPGTRLTVL.

The J gene is TRBJ1-4, the V gene TRBV28; a possible D gene is TRBD1 (5 bases). Germline CDR1 reads MDHEN; CDR2 reads SYDVKM. The CDR3 extends over 15 amino acids. V lost 1 base to trimming and J lost 4 bases, with 10 bases between them. The CDR3 reads CASSLLTDDNEKLFF. The CDR3, as DNA: TGTGCCAGCAGTTTATTGACAGACGATAATGAAAAACTGTTTTTT.

V is TRBV7-3 and J is TRBJ2-3; 11 nucleotides align to TRBD2. CDR1 and CDR2 from the germline V gene are SGHTA and FQGTGA. The CDR3 has 16 amino acids. Germline trimming cut 6 bases from V and 3 bases from J; bases unmatched to any gene: 8. CDR3 bases: TGTGCCAGCAGTCCTAGCGGGAGGCCGGGAACAGATACGCAGTATTTT. Translating gives CASSPSGRPGTDTQYF.

J is TRBJ1-3 and V is TRBV7-9; perhaps TRBD1 as D (6 bases). Between the trimmed V and J ends, which lost 4 bases and 0 bases, there was a span of 10 bases. The V gene's germline CDR1 is SEHNR and CDR2 FQNEAQ (reference sequence). This CDR3 contains 15 residues. The CDR3 nucleotides read TGTGCCAGCAGCTGGCCAGGGGTCTCTGGAAACACCATATATTTT. This codes for CASSWPGVSGNTIYF. Together with reference TRBV7-9 and TRBJ1-3, the CDR3 gives the full variable domain: DTGVSQNPRHKITKRGQNVTFRCDPISEHNRLYWYRQTLGQGPEFLTYFQNEAQLEKSRLLSDRFSAERPKGSFSTLEIQRTEQGDSAMYLCASSWPGVSGNTIYFGEGSWLTVV.

V is TRBV2 and J is TRBJ1-4, with D possibly TRBD1 on 5 matching bases. V lost 5 bases and J lost 0, with 10 bases in between. The germline gives CDR1 SNHLY, CDR2 FYNNEI. This CDR3 region has 15 residues. The CDR3 DNA reads TGTGCCAGCAGTCGGGACTTTGCAACTAATGAAAAACTGTTTTTT. Residues: CASSRDFATNEKLFF.

The J gene is TRBJ2-3, the V gene TRBV6-6; 9 bases fit TRBD2. Germline lookup yields CDR1 MNHNY and CDR2 SVGAGI (reference sequence). CDR3 length: 16 amino acids. The J segment lost 2 bases and the V segment lost 6 bases, leaving 9 bases of the junction unmatched. CDR3 region: CASRNLAGVPTDTQYF. As DNA, the CDR3 is TGTGCCAGCAGGAATTTAGCGGGAGTTCCCACAGATACGCAGTATTTT.

The chain has TRBV6-4 and TRBJ2-3, with 7 bases identical to TRBD2. V shed 6 bases and J 2 bases; nucleotides not matched to a gene: 8. The CDR3 contains 15 residues. Germline V gene sequence: CDR1 MRHNA, CDR2 SNTAGT. CDR3 residues: CASSPSGGYTDTQYF. CDR3 bases: TGTGCCAGCAGCCCTAGCGGCGGGTACACAGATACGCAGTATTTT.

The chain combines TRBV27 with TRBJ1-1, with D possibly matching TRBD1 (6 bases). The germline gives CDR1 MNHEY, CDR2 SMNVEV (reference sequence). This CDR3 is 15 amino acids long. The V end was cut by 2 bases, the J end by 4 bases, with 14 bases between. As DNA, the CDR3 is TGTGCCAGCAGTTTAGCAGGGGCGGAGAGCACTGAAGCTTTCTTT. It encodes CASSLAGAESTEAFF.